A selection of T cell receptor beta chains follows, all from one sample in a study of shared clonotypes between healthy human individuals. Clones were sequenced by immunoSEQ multiplex PCR, and TCRdb holds only the in-frame ones, with some missing. The table has some 530,000 clones, 60% to 80% seen once; the top ten hold approximately 12%. The sequenced material came from PBMCs. The receptors come from a woman in her thirties or forties in good health. Some clones in this sample may be carry-over from other donors' samples. Both conserved end residues are part of each CDR3. Fields, in order: D gene, clone size, V gene, J gene, CDR3 DNA, CDR3 protein. A D gene is named only where the DNA matches it firmly. Clone size appears in some rows only: once, few, many, or a class for an expanded clone.

.,.,TRBV7-9,TRBJ2-2,TGTGCCAGCAGCTTCTATCGGGAGTGGACCGGGGAGCTGTTTTTT,CASSFYREWTGELFF
.,.,TRBV27,TRBJ2-7,TGTGCCAGCAGTTTAGGGCACGAGCAGTACTTC,CASSLGHEQYF
TRBD1,once,TRBV4-3,TRBJ2-2,TGCGCCAGCAGGGTATGGGACAGGGGTTCCGGGGAGCTGTTTTTT,CASRVWDRGSGELFF
TRBD2,.,TRBV5-1,TRBJ2-1,TGCGCCAGCAGCTTGCGCGGGAGGGGCAATGAGCAGTTCTTC,CASSLRGRGNEQFF
.,.,TRBV5-1,TRBJ1-4,TGCGCCAGCAGCTTGGGCTCCGGGAATAATGAAAAACTGTTTTTT,CASSLGSGNNEKLFF
TRBD2,few,TRBV27,TRBJ2-7,TGTGCCAGCAGTTTTAGAAGAGCGGGAGCGGCCTACGAGCAGTACTTC,CASSFRRAGAAYEQYF
.,.,TRBV5-5,TRBJ2-7,TGTGCCAGCAGCTTCTTGGACGGCTACGAGCAGTACTTC,CASSFLDGYEQYF
.,.,TRBV30,TRBJ1-2,TGTGCCTGGAACCAGGGTGGCCCTCCTGGCTACACCTTC,CAWNQGGPPGYTF
TRBD2,few,TRBV28,TRBJ2-1,TGTGCCAGCAGTTTCCGGCTAGCGGGAGGCCCCTACAATGAGCAGTTCTTC,CASSFRLAGGPYNEQFF
.,.,TRBV29-1,TRBJ2-1,TGCAGCGTAAATGAGCAGTTCTTC,CSVNEQFF
.,.,TRBV2,TRBJ1-5,TGTGCCAGCAGTGATGAGGGTCAGCCCCAGCATTTT,CASSDEGQPQHF
TRBD2,once,TRBV6-1,TRBJ2-7,TGTGCCAGCAGTGAAGAGACTAGCGGTTCCTACGAGCAGTACTTC,CASSEETSGSYEQYF
.,.,TRBV19,TRBJ2-3,TGTGCCAGTAGTACGACAGGAGTCACAGATACGCAGTATTTT,CASSTTGVTDTQYF
.,.,TRBV18,TRBJ2-5,TGTGCCAGCTCACCACCGGAAGGGCGAGAGACCCAGTACTTC,CASSPPEGRETQYF
.,many,TRBV28,TRBJ2-5,TGTGCCAGCACCCGGACCCAAGAGACCCAGTACTTC,CASTRTQETQYF
TRBD2,.,TRBV6-4,TRBJ2-3,TGTGCCAGCAGTGCTACTAGCGGGAGCACAGATACGCAGTATTTT,CASSATSGSTDTQYF
TRBD2,.,TRBV9,TRBJ2-3,TGTGCCAGCAGCGTAGCTAGCGGGAGGGGCACAGATACGCAGTATTTT,CASSVASGRGTDTQYF
.,.,TRBV7-2,TRBJ2-3,TGTGCCAGCAGCTTAGGTCTGACAGATACGCAGTATTTT,CASSLGLTDTQYF
.,.,TRBV14,TRBJ2-3,TGTGCCAGCAGCCCGGTTGGGTTAACCGATACGCAGTATTTT,CASSPVGLTDTQYF
.,.,TRBV4-1,TRBJ1-3,TGCGCCAGCAGCCAGGAAACCAAGGGAGTCGCGAAGGGCACCATATATTTT,CASSQETKGVAKGTIYF
.,few,TRBV7-9,TRBJ2-7,TGTGCCAGCAGCTTGGGGCAATGGAAGGGCGAGCAGTACTTC,CASSLGQWKGEQYF
TRBD2,few,TRBV27,TRBJ2-7,TGTGCCAGCAGTCCCCCACCGCGGGAGCCCCGAGGCGAGCAGTACTTC,CASSPPPREPRGEQYF
.,.,TRBV6-5,TRBJ1-5,TGTGCCAGCAGAGCCTCGGCCAGGGTGGGACAGCCCCAGCATTTT,CASRASARVGQPQHF
.,many,TRBV28,TRBJ2-3,TGTGCCAGCAGTTTATGGCCCCAGGGGGATACGCAGTATTTT,CASSLWPQGDTQYF
.,.,TRBV7-8,TRBJ1-1,TGTGCCAGCAGCTCCCTCGGGGGCGGTGAAGCTTTCTTT,CASSSLGGGEAFF
.,.,TRBV28,TRBJ2-1,TGTGCCAGCAGAGTGGGTGCCTACAATGAGCAGTTCTTC,CASRVGAYNEQFF
.,.,TRBV6-5,TRBJ2-7,TGTGCCAGCAGTCAACGACTAGTCCCCTACGAGCAGTACTTC,CASSQRLVPYEQYF
.,.,TRBV18,TRBJ2-6,TGTGCCAGCTCACCACCGACAGATGGGGCCAACGTCCTGACTTTC,CASSPPTDGANVLTF
TRBD2,.,TRBV28,TRBJ2-7,TGTGCCAGTATAGCGGGAAGGGCCTACGAGCAGTACTTC,CASIAGRAYEQYF
.,many,TRBV21-1,TRBJ2-4,TGTGCCAGCAGCGCCGGACAGTCCTTTAGCCATCGGTACATTCAGTACTTC,CASSAGQSFSHRYIQYF
.,.,TRBV5-1,TRBJ1-2,TGCGCCAGCAGCTCCAGTGGGGGGCTATTTTATGGCTACACCTTC,CASSSSGGLFYGYTF
.,many,TRBV5-1,TRBJ2-7,TGCGCCAGCAGCCTTACCAGGGGGGTAGTCTACGAGCAGTACTTC,CASSLTRGVVYEQYF